This T cell receptor beta chain emerged from a study of Graves' ophthalmopathy and Graves' hyperthyroidism. Turning to the study itself: Ophthalmopathy not arising within 18 months of follow-up defined hyperthyroidism as stable.

Amplified TCR beta CDR3 regions were obtained using RNA transcripts as template. HTBI primers were used in a first-round RT-PCR, which preceded a second-round multiplex PCR. Via MiXCR, TCRdb re-called the multiplex PCR reads, giving one row per CDR3 protein. This sample carries over a million distinct CDR3 sequences, 35% to 45% of them seen once, and the ten largest clones take over 8.5%. Only newly diagnosed hyperthyroidism patients aged 18 to 65, with under 2 months' duration, were enrolled. The CDR3 is 15 residues long. The J segment lost 7 bases and the V segment lost 5 bases, leaving 9 bases of the junction unmatched. Germline CDR1 MNHNY, CDR2 SVGAGI (reference sequence). Of note for this clonotype: Its antigen is unknown.

Overall study findings and caveats: Blood also contained most of the expanded thyroid clonotypes above 0.001 frequency. Ophthalmopathy progression was predicted by the model at less than 71% sensitivity and about 74% specificity.

The chain links TRBV6-6 to TRBJ2-2, with 8 bases identical to TRBD2. The source of this sequence is an adult man with Graves' hyperthyroidism. Sequences were obtained from peripheral blood or thyroid tissue (not recorded which). The CDR3 loop reads CASSPYGGGGGELFF. For the CDR3, the DNA is TGTGCCAGCAGTCCTTACGGGGGGGGCGGCGGGGAGCTGTTTTTT.